This note documents a single TCR beta chain sequence. The antigen is not known. The data derive from a study of CD8+CD57+ T cells in acquired aplastic anemia. Study-wide background: The DNA of sorted CD4+ and CD8+ cells averaged roughly 3.2 ug. An average of about 10.8 million reads for CD4+ cells was obtained from healthy donors. Study-level findings and limits: Patient and control CD8+ Simpson's diversity was not significantly different.

For CDR3 and TCR beta VDJ profiling, genomic DNA was the template used. TCRdb re-called the reads through MiXCR, storing one row per CDR3 protein. The data contain roughly 160,000 distinct CDR3 sequences, 55% to 75% of them seen just once; the ten biggest clones take up less than 55%. The V gene's germline CDR1 is SEHNR and CDR2 FQNEAQ (reference sequence). This CDR3 comprises 15 residues. The V end was cut by 0 bases, the J end by 4 bases, with 12 bases between. The rearrangement uses TRBV7-9 and TRBJ2-5; D is perhaps TRBD2 (7 bases). Sequencing was carried out using sorted CD4+, CD8+, or CD8+CD57+ T cells (not recorded which) from PBMCs. This sequence was found in a human donor in good health. The CDR3 region is CASSLAGGARETQYF. The CDR3 coding sequence is TGTGCCAGCAGCTTAGCTGGGGGGGCAAGAGAGACCCAGTACTTC.